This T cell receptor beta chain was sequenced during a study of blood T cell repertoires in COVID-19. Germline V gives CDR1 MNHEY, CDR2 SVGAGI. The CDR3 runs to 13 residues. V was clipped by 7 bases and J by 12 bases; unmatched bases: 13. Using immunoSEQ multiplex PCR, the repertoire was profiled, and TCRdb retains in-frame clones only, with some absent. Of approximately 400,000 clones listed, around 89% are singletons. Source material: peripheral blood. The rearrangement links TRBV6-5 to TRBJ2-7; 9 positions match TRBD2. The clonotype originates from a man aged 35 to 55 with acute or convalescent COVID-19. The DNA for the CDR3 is TGTGCCAGCATGCGGGGGGCGGGAGGGCCTCTGTACTTC. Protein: CASMRGAGGPLYF.